This T cell receptor beta chain was captured by sequencing in a study of cytomegalovirus exposure and HLA in healthy donors (dated by TCRdb to 2016 to 2017). Describing the broader study: An earlier analysis of several hundred of the donors reported roughly 300 Gb of sequence data and approximately 120 million unique TCR beta sequences obtained from approximately 180 million T cells. Rather than using new phenotypic data, the later analysis identified candidate immune exposures from TCR beta sequences and from how often those sequences occurred across donors. The study combined high-throughput TCR immunosequencing, statistical association of individual TCRs with disease status, and machine learning to predict cytomegalovirus infection status. Among the approximately 400 genotyped donors, around 79% belonged to the genetic ancestry cluster associated with self-reported Caucasian donors. HLA typing included class I and class II loci at four-digit resolution. On average, around 230,000 unique TCR beta nucleotide sequences were sequenced per donor among some 420 genotyped donors of the cohort, with approximately 18% of those sequences being non-productive. A separate validation cohort of roughly 130 different subjects was used in addition to the roughly 720-subject first cohort. Typing coverage differed by locus: A, B, C, DRB1 and DQB1 were typed in roughly 620-630 donors, DQA1 in roughly 510, DPA1 in 600 to 610, and DPB1 in around 490. Approximately 310 gigabases of sequencing data and around 80 million unique TCR sequences made up an early release that covered approximately 620 HLA-typed donors. Donor age, sex, ethnicity and CMV serostatus were compiled together with the repertoire data. To decide whether each TCR beta V gene segment behaved as functional or pseudogenic, an earlier analysis of some 600 of the donors relied on high-throughput TCR beta sequencing. The T cell repertoires of 670 or so subjects were profiled by immunosequencing and related to cytomegalovirus serostatus. Every discovery cohort repertoire had been produced on one sequencing platform. In a later genetic analysis, genome-wide SNP genotypes for about 65% of the 666 donors were used, and that subset was treated as a discovery cohort. The aim of the study was to test whether cataloging public T cell receptors could identify signatures of past pathogen exposure. Because of strong linkage in the cohort, roughly five DR-DQ haplotypes were treated as single units for association and clustering. To study patterns of TCR occurrence, a later analysis re-analyzed previously published TCR beta repertoires from 666 donors and added high-resolution HLA genotyping. Overall results and qualifications from the work: According to a later analysis, parvovirus B19, influenza, CMV and Epstein-Barr virus appeared linked to several top co-occurrence clusters. Some IMGT-functional V segments, including TRBV6-2 and TRBV6-3, could not be told apart with the 87-base-pair reads, so those segments were excluded. A further reported finding was that TCR beta sequences accurately predicted the HLA-A and HLA-B alleles for most subjects in the first cohort. Across donors, most TCR sequences were observed very rarely, whereas some public TCRs were present in many individuals. The cohort was sequenced for TCR beta chains only, and without alpha or paired-chain data the features that could be detected were limited. A later analysis found that HLA-associated TCR beta chains were more clonally expanded and had lower generation probabilities than equally common non-associated chains. The only immune exposure information available for the cohort was CMV serostatus. Linkage disequilibrium might explain the correlated functional status among segregating V segments, but an unknown experimental factor could not be excluded. The study listed 164 TCR beta chains as associated with cytomegalovirus. Because counts were too low, roughly 17 rarely observed V segments, including chromosome 9 orphons, were left out of the earlier analysis of 587 of the donors. Sequencing depth was assumed to be roughly uniform across donors in the presence/absence analyses, though that assumption may not hold. In a later genetic analysis, a missense DCLRE1C variant was associated with V-gene and J-gene trimming of TCR beta chains, and the association was replicated in an independent cohort. In a later analysis, most CMV-associated TCR beta chains were found to appear HLA-restricted, with HLA associations seemingly driven largely by CMV exposure. An earlier analysis of some 560 of the donors showed that most TCR beta V segments appeared in productive rearrangements either about 87% or about 30% of the time, which broadly matched IMGT annotations. In a later analysis, TCR association rates were found to vary across HLA loci, with the most associated TCRs seen for DRB1 alleles and the fewest for HLA-C alleles. In vitro tests confirmed that three of the cytomegalovirus-associated TCR beta chains recognize cytomegalovirus antigens. Compared with the 666-donor mean, donors in an Asian-associated ancestry cluster had fewer N-insertions in productive TCRs, according to a later genetic analysis. The classifier was reported to diagnose cytomegalovirus status with high specificity and sensitivity in both the original and validation cohorts. Assigning TCR associations to individual alleles was difficult when HLA alleles, especially DR and DQ, strongly co-occurred. A later analysis associated roughly 17,000 TCR beta sequences with specific HLA alleles at a false discovery rate of 0.05. A group of highly shared sequence variants was considered likely to be a technical artifact of the sequencing pipeline. The authors suggested that the approach could potentially be generalized to other disease states and immunological phenotypes. Because HLA typing was missing for some donors at each locus, association tests included only the typed subset.

A single count supports this clone. Its recognized antigen is unknown. Qualities for individual bases were not recorded, and no much larger clone is one base off. Libraries came from the immunoSEQ multiplex PCR assay. The multiplex PCR relied on a mix of 60 forward primers for TCR Vbeta segments and 13 reverse primers for TCR Jbeta segments. Amplification of the CDR3 region of rearranged TCR beta genes was performed with a multiplex PCR assay on genomic DNA. On the Illumina HiSeq System, the amplified TCR beta libraries were sequenced as 87-base-pair reads. The published analysis was carried out like this. A later analysis counted approximately 74 million unique TCR beta chains across the 550 to 800 repertoires, and 10 million to 11 million of these chains were shared by at least two donors. To remove PCR and sequencing errors, raw reads were error-corrected and collapsed into unique sequences using a nearest-neighbor algorithm that merged closely related sequences. To assign V, D and J gene segments, CDR3 sequences were aligned to IMGT reference sequences. For a sequence to be retained, a match of at least six nucleotides to both a V gene segment and a J gene segment was required. Rearrangements were called productive when the CDR3 lacked stop codons and stayed in frame with V and J; all others were non-productive. Following IMGT convention, CDR3 was defined as the stretch from the second conserved V-encoded cysteine to the conserved J-encoded phenylalanine. Sequences without an unambiguous match to a single V gene segment were excluded from the earlier analysis of 450 to 750 of the donors. An earlier analysis of about 590 of the donors classified V segments as functional when productive rearrangements were above 56.7% and as segregating when the standard deviation between donors was above 5%. To diagnose cytomegalovirus status from the catalog of TCR beta chain sequences, a statistical classification framework was built. V and J gene assignment, in a later analysis, came from comparing TCR nucleotide sequences with IMGT/GENE-DB human TR gene sequences. In a later analysis, CDR3 sequences and most-parsimonious VDJ recombination scenarios were assigned using the TCRdist pipeline. A later analysis defined each TCR beta chain by its CDR3 amino acid sequence plus V-gene family, and excluded reads lacking a unique V-gene family. As a way to deal with suspected cross-contamination and a sequencing artifact, a later analysis dropped 450 to 600 nucleotide sequences that were highly shared and had low generation probability. A later analysis calculated a clonal expansion index for each public chain from normalized within-repertoire ranks of inferred template counts. In a later analysis, generation probabilities were computed using a VDJ recombination model fitted to out-of-frame rearrangements, and the results were checked against IGoR. Hypergeometric tests were used in a later analysis to score TCR-TCR, TCR-HLA and TCR-CMV co-occurrence, with a repertoire-size bias correction applied to the TCR pairs. To estimate false discovery rates, a later analysis permuted the HLA or CMV assignments 20 times. In a later analysis, co-occurring TCRs were grouped using DBSCAN, and TCRdist sequence similarity was added for clustering within HLA-allele-positive subsets. For co-occurrence clustering, repertoires with fewer than 30,000 or more than 120,000 public chains were excluded, along with about five repertoires with anomalous nucleotide sharing. TCRdb mirrors the immuneACCESS table, restricted to in-frame sequences. Some clones are absent from its copies; in checked studies, under half trace to an unresolved V gene, and the reason for the others is unknown. V and J calls and clone size are as listed in that table; D and trimming were resolved from the DNA. The sample contains about 130,000 clones, around 77% of them found a single time. 1.2% of the sample goes to the ten largest clones.

In total, 500 to 700 healthy bone marrow donors made up the cohort. All cohort members were sampled while nominally healthy, although unrecorded immune exposures were likely present. The donor was CMV seronegative and belonged to the group of over 350 seronegative cohort members. A peripheral blood sample was provided by each donor, and peripheral blood mononuclear cells were used for TCR beta sequencing. Genomic DNA extraction from the blood cell samples was performed with the Qiagen DNeasy Blood Extraction Kit. The germline V and J ends show losses of 7 bases and 4 bases respectively, and no gene match explains 16 bases of the junction. The cysteine opens and the phenylalanine closes a CDR3 of 19 amino acids. Only the CDR3 part of the read is kept: 57 bases, read in frame from the first base. The germline V gene (reference sequence) provides CDR1 LNHDA and CDR2 SQIVND.

The sample taken for sequencing was PBMCs. The sequence is built from TRBV19 and TRBJ2-3, with 14 middle bases fitting TRBD2. The clonotype was recovered from a man aged 45-65 years in good health and CMV-seronegative. The nucleotide sequence is given as TGTGCCAGTACCAGAACCGCAGGGACTAGCGGGAGTCAAGCAGATACGCAGTATTTT. This encodes CASTRTAGTSGSQADTQYF. The entire variable domain, with the stretches around the CDR3 drawn from the reference TRBV19 and TRBJ2-3 proteins, is DGGITQSPKYLFRKEGQNVTLSCEQNLNHDAMYWYRQDPGQGLRLIYYSQIVNDFQKGDIAEGYSVSREKKESFPLTVTSAQKNPTAFYLCASTRTAGTSGSQADTQYFGPGTRLTVL.